There are many counts of the clone carrying this T cell receptor (beta chain). The target antigen is unknown. This sample was taken from a study of human T cells and chemical hapten exposure. The trim removed 0 bases at V and 0 bases at J, leaving 1 base unmatched. There are 15 residues in the CDR3. In germline, CDR1 is ENHRY, CDR2 SYGVKD. The authors' processing: Between about 20,000 and 750,000 TCRs appeared in each sample, and the median stood at around 92,000. Using its own MiXCR run on the RACE reads, TCRdb lists one record per CDR3 protein. TCRdb, not the authors, supplied the V and J calls. The sample comprises about 62,000 distinct CDR3 sequences, 6.7% of which are singletons, and roughly 1.7% rests with the top ten. Whole-study findings and limits: Alopecia in all donors means immunity may differ from healthy individuals.

Time point noted: pre-sensitization, week 0. Indicated treatment: therapeutic diphenylcyclopropenone sensitization with weekly scalp DPC. This sample comprised whole blood, obtained in connection with sensitization to the hapten diphenylcyclopropenone (DPC). The TCR sequence derives from a woman aged 25 to 39 with alopecia areata. Some clones in this sample may be carry-over from other donors' samples. V gene TRBV10-3 combines with J gene TRBJ1-1; the match to TRBD1 covers 7 bases. This CDR3 reads CAISESTGLNTEAFF. Here the CDR3 DNA reads TGTGCCATCAGTGAGTCGACAGGGTTGAACACTGAAGCTTTCTTT.